This T cell receptor beta chain was recorded in a study of blood T cell repertoires in COVID-19. Study information: Researchers got acute and convalescent COVID-19 samples from the United States, Italy and Spain.

As originally analysed: It was from reference gene primer amplification that nucleated cell counts were estimated. Sequencing used immunoSEQ multiplex PCR; TCRdb keeps in-frame clones, though not all of them. From that table come the V and J calls and clone size; the DNA was used to work out D and trimming. The sample records 130,000 to 150,000 clones, 80% being singletons. The CDR3 covers 13 residues. V was cut by 7 bases and J by 7 bases, with 16 bases left in between. In germline, CDR1 is SNHLY, CDR2 FYNNEI. The clonotype originates from a man aged 60 to 75 with active or convalescent COVID-19. This rearrangement joins TRBV2 to TRBJ1-2, with D unclear. The sequencing input was peripheral blood. The CDR3 nucleotides are TGTGCCAGCACCCCCGAGGGCAGGTCTGGCTACACCTTC. Translating it yields CASTPEGRSGYTF.